Shown below are 10 T cell receptor beta chains from a single sample sequenced in a study of early T cells in non-severe SARS-CoV-2 infection (dated by TCRdb to the early 2020s). Libraries were made using 5' RACE. TCRdb lists the instrument as NextSeq 500. TCRdb reanalyzed the raw reads on its own, using fastp at Q25 for trimming and MiXCR for clone calling, and kept in-frame beta chains. Rows merge per CDR3 protein into single entries with the most common DNA and genes. This sample gives tens of thousands of distinct CDR3 sequences in total; about 14% of them show up just once. The ten largest clones take up roughly 3.8% of the sample. Sequencing used whole blood, obtained at baseline. Every receptor here comes from an adult who was a healthcare worker with PCR-confirmed SARS-CoV-2 infection or an uninfected control (not recorded which).

This chain joins TRBV5-1 and TRBJ1-2, with 9 bases lining up with TRBD1. Trimming at V came to 4 bases and at J to 3 bases, leaving 13 bases not matched to a gene. The CDR3 runs to 17 residues. Germline V gene data show CDR1 as SGHRS and CDR2 as YFSETQ. CDR3 nucleotides: TGCGCCAGCAGCCTGGCGGGACAGGGAGGATACGACTATGGCTACACCTTC. It is translated as CASSLAGQGGYDYGYTF.

This chain uses TRBV28 with TRBJ2-5; D not certain. CDR1 is MDHEN and CDR2 is SYDVKM in the germline V gene. The CDR3 loop spans 13 amino acids. Trimming shortened V by 2 bases and J by 5 bases, and 9 bases separated the two germline ends. This chain's CDR3 is CASSLRIEETQYF. The CDR3 nucleotides read TGTGCCAGCAGTTTAAGGATCGAGGAGACCCAGTACTTC.

This chain uses TRBV7-2 with TRBJ2-3; maybe TRBD2 (6 bases). The CDR3 covers 15 residues. Trimming took off 5 bases at V and 6 bases at J, with 18 bases between the two ends. CDR1 and CDR2 from the germline V gene are SGHTA and FQGNSA. Here the CDR3 reads CASSGSMPLADTQYF. The CDR3 DNA reads TGTGCCAGCAGCGGGTCTATGCCCCTAGCGGATACGCAGTATTTT. The entire variable domain, with the rest obtained from reference TRBV7-2 and TRBJ2-3, is as follows: GAGVSQSPSNKVTEKGKDVELRCDPISGHTALYWYRQSLGQGLEFLIYFQGNSAPDKSGLPSDRFSAERTGGSVSTLTIQRTQQEDSAVYLCASSGSMPLADTQYFGPGTRLTVL.

The genes are TRBV20-1 and TRBJ2-1; 13 positions agree with TRBD2. Trimming cost V 5 bases and J 7 bases; bases outside gene matches: 8. The CDR3 sequence is 15 residues long. Germline-derived CDR1 and CDR2 are DFQATT and SNEGSKA (reference sequence). CDR3 region: CSALLAGGPWNEQFF. The CDR3 DNA is TGCAGTGCTCTACTAGCGGGAGGGCCATGGAATGAGCAGTTCTTC.

This clonotype was seen a handful of times. The rearrangement links TRBV4-1 to TRBJ2-7; D remains unclear. V lost 7 bases and J 0 bases, leaving 13 bases between the germline ends. This CDR3 is 14 amino acids long. Per germline, CDR1 MGHRA and CDR2 YSYEKL. Here the CDR3 reads CASTSGDSSYEQYF. In DNA form, the CDR3 reads TGCGCCAGCACCTCCGGAGATAGCTCCTACGAGCAGTACTTC.

This clonotype has just a few counts. V usage is TRBV29-1 and J usage is TRBJ1-1; no clear D. V dropped 2 bases and J dropped 4 bases, with 11 bases sitting between them. Germline CDR1 and CDR2: SQVTM and ANQGSEA. CDR3 length: 13 amino acids. CDR3 loop: CSVERATGTEAFF. For the CDR3, the DNA is TGCAGCGTTGAAAGGGCCACTGGCACTGAAGCTTTCTTT.

At least ten counts were recorded for this clonotype. The germline gene is not matched at one end of the junction; a read error may be the cause. The gene calls are TRBV5-1 and TRBJ1-2; D gene uncertain. Germline CDR1 and CDR2: SGHRS and YFSETQ. The CDR3 runs 12 residues. The CDR3 DNA reads as TGCGCCAGCAGCTTGGATAACCATGGCTACACCTTC. The encoded protein is CASSLDNHGYTF.

This clonotype was seen a few times. The rearrangement joins TRBV12-3 or TRBV12-4 to TRBJ1-5; D is unclear. Deletions cut 3 bases from V and 0 bases from J, with 9 bases between. The CDR3 covers 15 residues. The CDR3 spells CASSFTDYSNQPQHF. The CDR3 DNA sequence: TGTGCCAGCAGTTTTACAGATTATAGCAATCAGCCCCAGCATTTT.

This clonotype came up a few times. The chain joins TRBV19 to TRBJ2-1, with TRBD2 as a possible D gene (5 bases). CDR3 size: 15 residues. With 6 bases removed from V and 2 bases from J, the gap between germline ends came to 14 bases. From germline, CDR1 is LNHDA and CDR2 SQIVND (reference sequence). This chain's CDR3 is CASRRRTEAYNEQFF. CDR3 sequence (DNA): TGTGCCAGTAGAAGGAGGACCGAAGCCTACAATGAGCAGTTCTTC.

V and J are TRBV25-1 and TRBJ1-6, with TRBD1 matching over 8 bases. Trimming took 5 bases from V and 6 from J; bases not matched to a gene: 3. The length of the CDR3 is 14 residues. Germline V gene sequence: CDR1 MGHDK, CDR2 SYGVNS. The CDR3: CASSRDRINSPLHF. The CDR3 bases are TGTGCCAGCAGTCGGGACAGGATTAATTCACCCCTCCACTTT.